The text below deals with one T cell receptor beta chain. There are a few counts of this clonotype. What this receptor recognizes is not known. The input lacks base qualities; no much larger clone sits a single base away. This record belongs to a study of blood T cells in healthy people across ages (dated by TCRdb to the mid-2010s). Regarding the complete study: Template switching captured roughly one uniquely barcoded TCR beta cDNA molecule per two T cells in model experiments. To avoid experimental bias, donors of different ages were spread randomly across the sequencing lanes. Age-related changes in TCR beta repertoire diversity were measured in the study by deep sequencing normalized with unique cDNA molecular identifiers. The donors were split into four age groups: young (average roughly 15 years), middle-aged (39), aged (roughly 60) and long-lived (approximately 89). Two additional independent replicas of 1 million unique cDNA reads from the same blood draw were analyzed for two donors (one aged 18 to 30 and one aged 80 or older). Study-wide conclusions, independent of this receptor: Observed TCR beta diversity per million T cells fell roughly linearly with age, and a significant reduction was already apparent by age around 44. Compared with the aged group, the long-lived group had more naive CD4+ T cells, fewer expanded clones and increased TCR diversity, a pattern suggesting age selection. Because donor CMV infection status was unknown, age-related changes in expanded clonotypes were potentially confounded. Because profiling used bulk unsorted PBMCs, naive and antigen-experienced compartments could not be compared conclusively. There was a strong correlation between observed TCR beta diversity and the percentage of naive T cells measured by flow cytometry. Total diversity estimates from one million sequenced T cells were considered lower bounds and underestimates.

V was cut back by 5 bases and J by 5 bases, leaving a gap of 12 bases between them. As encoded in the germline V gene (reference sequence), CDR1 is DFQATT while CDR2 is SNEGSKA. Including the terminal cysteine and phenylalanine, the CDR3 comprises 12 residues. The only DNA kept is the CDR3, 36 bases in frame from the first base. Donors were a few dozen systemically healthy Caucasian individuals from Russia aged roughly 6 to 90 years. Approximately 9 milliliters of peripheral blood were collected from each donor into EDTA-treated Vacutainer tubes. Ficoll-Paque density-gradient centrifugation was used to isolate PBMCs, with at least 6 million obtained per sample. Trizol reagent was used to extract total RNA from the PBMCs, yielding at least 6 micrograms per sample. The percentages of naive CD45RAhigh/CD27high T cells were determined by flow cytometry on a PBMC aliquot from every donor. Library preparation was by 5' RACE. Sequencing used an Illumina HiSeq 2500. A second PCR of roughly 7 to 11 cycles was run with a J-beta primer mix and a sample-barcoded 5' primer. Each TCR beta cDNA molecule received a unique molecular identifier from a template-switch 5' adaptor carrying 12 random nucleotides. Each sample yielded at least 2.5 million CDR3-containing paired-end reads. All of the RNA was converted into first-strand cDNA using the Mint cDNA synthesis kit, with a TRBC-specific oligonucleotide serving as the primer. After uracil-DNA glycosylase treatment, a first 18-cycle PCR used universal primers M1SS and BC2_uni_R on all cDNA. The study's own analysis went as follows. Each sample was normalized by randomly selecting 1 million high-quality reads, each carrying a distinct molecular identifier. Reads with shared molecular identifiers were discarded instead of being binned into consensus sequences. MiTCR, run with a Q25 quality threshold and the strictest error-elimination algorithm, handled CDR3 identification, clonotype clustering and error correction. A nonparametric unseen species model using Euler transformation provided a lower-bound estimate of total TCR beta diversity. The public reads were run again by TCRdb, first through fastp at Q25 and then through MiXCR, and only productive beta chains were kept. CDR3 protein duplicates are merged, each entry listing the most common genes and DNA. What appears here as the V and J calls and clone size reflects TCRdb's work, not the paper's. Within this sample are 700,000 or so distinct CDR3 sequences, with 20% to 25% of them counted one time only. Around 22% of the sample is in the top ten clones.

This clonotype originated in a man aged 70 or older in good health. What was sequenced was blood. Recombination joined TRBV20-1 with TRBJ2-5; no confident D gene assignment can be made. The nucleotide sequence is TGCAGTGCTGAGAGAGCCTTTGAGACCCAGTACTTC. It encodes CSAERAFETQYF.